Below, one T cell receptor beta chain is given with its context. Antigen unknown. The repertoire was sequenced with immunoSEQ multiplex PCR; TCRdb's copy has only in-frame clones and lacks some. The sample lists 30,000 to 35,000 clones, about 80% occurring once. The data stem from a study of STAT3 mutations in large granular lymphocyte leukemia. Findings of the study overall: Every T-cell large granular lymphocyte leukemia patient had at least one immunodominant TCR beta clonotype. In some patients, a small highly pathogenic clone possibly went undetected.

The CDR3 spans 14 residues. Germline CDR1 and CDR2: SGHTA and FQGNSA. Trimming at V came to 5 bases and at J to 2 bases, leaving 3 bases not matched to a gene. This sequence joins TRBV7-2 and TRBJ1-5, with 7 positions matching TRBD1. This TCR derives from a woman aged 50 to 60 with T-cell large granular lymphocyte leukemia. Some clones in this sample may be carry-over from other donors' samples. The material sequenced was peripheral blood mononuclear cells. This CDR3 is CASSQGVGNQPQHF. CDR3 sequence (DNA): TGTGCCAGCAGCCAGGGGGTAGGCAATCAGCCCCAGCATTTT.